Sequencing of this T cell receptor (beta chain) was carried out in a study of CD8 T cells in ankylosing spondylitis. Notes on the study in general: Clones linked to disease were reported to show significant enrichment in matched ankylosing spondylitis synovial fluid.

Via MiXCR, TCRdb re-called the 5' RACE reads, giving one row per CDR3 protein. The sample shows some 87,000 distinct CDR3 sequences, around 25% of them seen only once. CDR1 is MDHEN, CDR2 SYDVKM, per germline. CDR3 length: 15 amino acids. Trimming took off 5 bases at V and 0 bases at J, with 11 bases between the two ends. This clonotype was observed a few times. The antigen remains unidentified. This chain joins TRBV28 and TRBJ1-5; D not certain. This clonotype was sampled from a male donor with ankylosing spondylitis or in good health (not recorded which). Sample: blood, either unsorted or a sorted T cell fraction (not recorded which). The CDR3 coding sequence is TGTGCCAGCAGTCCCTTCAAATATAGCAATCAGCCCCAGCATTTT. Protein sequence: CASSPFKYSNQPQHF.